A single sample gave rise to the 28 T cell receptor beta chains below, sequenced in a study of regulatory T cells in long-lasting Graves disease. Combining iRepertoire HTBI primers with Arm-PCR of CDR3 regions, the authors built TCR beta libraries. TCRdb reprocessed the multiplex PCR reads via MiXCR and lists one record per CDR3 protein. The sample shows approximately 350,000 distinct CDR3 sequences, about 17% of them seen only once. Time point of the sample: newly diagnosed GD, antithyroid drugs for less than 3 months. The TCR library was made from RNA that had been extracted from PBMCs in TRIzol. The data also belong to a second study, concerning T cells in Graves' hyperthyroidism and ophthalmopathy.

This specimen consisted of peripheral blood mononuclear cells (PBMCs), obtained at new diagnosis, from a patient treated with antithyroid drugs. These TCRs come from a woman younger than 30 with Graves disease.

Of note for this clonotype: An end of the junction differs from the germline gene, which may be a read error. V usage is TRBV18 and J usage is TRBJ1-1; D gene unclear. This CDR3 has 14 residues. Germline V gene data show CDR1 as KGHSH and CDR2 as LQKENI. CDR3 bases: TGTGTCAGCTCACCGCAACAGATGAACACTGGAGCTTTCTTT. Translated: CVSSPQQMNTGAFF.

V gene TRBV3-1 combines with J gene TRBJ2-3, with D possibly TRBD2 on 5 matching bases. Trimming stripped 5 bases from V and 0 bases from J, with 15 bases between. This CDR3 contains 16 residues. Per the germline V gene, CDR1 is LGHDT and CDR2 is YNNKEL (reference sequence). Written as DNA, the CDR3 is TGTGCCAGCAGCTTGGGTTTCAGGACTAGCACAGATACGCAGTATTTT. Translation: CASSLGFRTSTDTQYF.

This clonotype has a handful of counts. The J gene is TRBJ1-6, the V gene TRBV20-1, with TRBD1 as a possible D gene (5 bases). The V gene's germline CDR1 is DFQATT and CDR2 SNEGSKA (reference sequence). Trimming stripped 0 bases from V and 8 bases from J, with 14 bases between. The CDR3 is 15 residues long. The CDR3 bases are TGCAGTGCTAGAGATTCAGGGTCGGGGCATTCACCCCTCCACTTT. Its translation: CSARDSGSGHSPLHF.

This clonotype showed up many times. The CDR3 sequence: CASNPRDRDQPQHF. CDR3 nucleotide sequence: TGTGCCAGCAACCCCCGGGACAGAGATCAGCCCCAGCATTTT. The V call is TRBV2, the J call TRBJ1-5, with 7 positions matching TRBD1. The CDR3 is 14 amino acids. Germline CDR1 and CDR2: SNHLY and FYNNEI. With 7 bases clipped from V and 5 bases from J, the junction kept 8 bases outside the gene matches.

This clonotype was seen repeatedly, ten times or more. The rearrangement links TRBV20-1 to TRBJ2-5; 8 bases are shared with TRBD1. After removal of 6 bases from V and 7 bases from J, the junction contained 10 bases not matched to a gene. Germline V gene lookup returns CDR1 DFQATT and CDR2 SNEGSKA (reference sequence). This CDR3 has 13 residues. CDR3 nucleotide sequence: TGCAGTGCATATACCGGGACAGGCCTGACCCAGTACTTC. Protein sequence: CSAYTGTGLTQYF.

This clonotype was detected only a few times. V and J are TRBV30 and TRBJ1-2, with 8 bases aligning to TRBD1. From germline, CDR1 is GTSNPN and CDR2 SVGIG (reference sequence). The trim removed 5 bases at V and 4 bases at J, leaving 12 bases unmatched. The CDR3 is made up of 15 amino acids. The DNA for the CDR3 is TGTGCCTGGGCCGTAGGGCAGGGGGCCTTCTATGGCTACACCTTC. The encoded protein is CAWAVGQGAFYGYTF.

This clonotype has a count of ten or more. V usage is TRBV5-6 and J usage is TRBJ2-2, with D hard to call. The germline V and J ends were trimmed by 1 base and 2 bases, with 6 bases remaining between them. This CDR3 comprises 14 residues. Germline V gene lookup returns CDR1 SGHDT and CDR2 YYEEEE. The CDR3 here is CASSLRPNTGELFF. CDR3 sequence (DNA): TGTGCCAGCAGCTTGCGCCCCAACACCGGGGAGCTGTTTTTT.

This chain links TRBV20-1 with TRBJ2-4, with TRBD2 identical over 10 bases. There are 14 residues in the CDR3. Trimming removed 2 bases from V and 6 bases from J; junction bases left unmatched: 4. Germline lookup yields CDR1 DFQATT and CDR2 SNEGSKA (reference sequence). For the CDR3, the DNA is TGCAGTGCTAGATCTAGCGGGAGCGGAAACATTCAGTACTTC. Its translation: CSARSSGSGNIQYF.

This clonotype has a count of ten or more. The genes are TRBV12-3 or TRBV12-4 and TRBJ2-2; D is uncertain. The CDR3 totals 12 residues. Trimming stripped 6 bases from V and 6 bases from J, with 8 bases between. CDR3 DNA: TGTGCCAGCAGCTACCGGTCCGGGGAGCTGTTTTTT. It specifies CASSYRSGELFF.

Many counts were recorded for this clonotype. The rearrangement uses TRBV7-2 and TRBJ2-5, with TRBD2 matching 10 bases. From germline, CDR1 is SGHTA and CDR2 FQGNSA. This CDR3 region has 16 residues. V gave up 6 bases and J gave up 0 bases; unmatched junction bases: 7. The CDR3 region has the DNA TGTGCCAGCAGACTTAAGGGACTAGCGAACCAAGAGACCCAGTACTTC. This encodes CASRLKGLANQETQYF. The full variable domain, its missing parts supplied by reference TRBV7-2 and TRBJ2-5, is GAGVSQSPSNKVTEKGKDVELRCDPISGHTALYWYRQSLGQGLEFLIYFQGNSAPDKSGLPSDRFSAERTGGSVSTLTIQRTQQEDSAVYLCASRLKGLANQETQYFGPGTRLLVL.

This clonotype showed up many times. This sequence joins TRBV6-1 and TRBJ2-7, with D possibly matching TRBD1 (6 bases). Trimming took off 6 bases at V and 1 base at J, with 10 bases between the two ends. The germline V gene encodes CDR1 MNHNS and CDR2 SASEGT. The CDR3 runs 13 residues. The CDR3 loop is CASRIGGSYEQYF. The CDR3 bases are TGTGCCAGCAGGATAGGGGGTTCCTACGAGCAGTACTTC.

This clonotype was observed at least ten times. The chain joins TRBV3-1 to TRBJ2-2, with TRBD2 identical over 8 bases. The CDR3 totals 15 residues. J was trimmed by 5 bases and V by 4 bases; bases with no gene match: 6. CDR1 is LGHDT, CDR2 YNNKEL, per germline (reference sequence). CDR3 in amino acids: CASSLGGARTGELFF. The CDR3 DNA is TGTGCCAGCAGCCTCGGGGGGGCCCGGACCGGGGAGCTGTTTTTT.

The table lists this clonotype with many counts. V and J are TRBV28 and TRBJ1-5, with D tentatively TRBD1 (5 bases). V was trimmed by 4 bases and J by 5 bases, leaving 12 bases between them. This CDR3 has 14 residues. Germline V CDR1 and CDR2: MDHEN, SYDVKM. For the CDR3, the DNA is TGTGCCAGCAGTTCCCAGCAGGGCCATCAGCCCCAGCATTTT. The encoded protein is CASSSQQGHQPQHF. The full variable domain, completed using reference TRBV28 and TRBJ1-5, is DVKVTQSSRYLVKRTGEKVFLECVQDMDHENMFWYRQDPGLGLRLIYFSYDVKMKEKGDIPEGYSVSREKKERFSLILESASTNQTSMYLCASSSQQGHQPQHFGDGTRLSIL.

This clonotype was found many times. The V and J genes are TRBV5-6 and TRBJ2-7; D gene ambiguous. The CDR3 runs to 13 residues. CDR1 is SGHDT and CDR2 is YYEEEE in the germline V gene. V was trimmed by 5 bases and J by 4 bases, leaving 13 bases between them. CDR3 in DNA: TGTGCCAGCAGGACGGGCAGTTCATACGAGCAGTACTTC. Its translation is CASRTGSSYEQYF.

This clonotype was counted once. The V and J genes are TRBV5-4 and TRBJ2-7; 12 bases line up with TRBD1. J lost 4 bases, V lost 4 bases, and 9 bases had no gene match. The CDR3 totals 16 residues. Germline V lookup: CDR1 SGHNT, CDR2 YYREEE (reference sequence). CDR3 sequence (DNA): TGTGCCAGCAGCCTCGGGGGGGACAGGGGGCTGTACGAGCAGTACTTC. It specifies CASSLGGDRGLYEQYF.

This clonotype has a count of ten or more. This chain connects TRBV3-1 to TRBJ2-5, with D maybe TRBD1 (6 bases). The germline gives CDR1 LGHDT, CDR2 YNNKEL (reference sequence). This CDR3 has 14 residues. Trimming took off 2 bases at V and 1 base at J, with 8 bases between the two ends. CDR3 region: CASSQPDSQETQYF. The CDR3 nucleotides read TGTGCCAGCAGCCAACCGGACAGCCAAGAGACCCAGTACTTC.

This clonotype was observed at least ten times. V and J are TRBV20-1 and TRBJ1-4; D unresolved. Germline loops: CDR1 DFQATT, CDR2 SNEGSKA (reference sequence). This CDR3 has 15 residues. The ends were cut back, 1 base at V and 1 base at J, with 10 bases in the middle. The CDR3 protein is CSARVGRRTNEKLFF. The CDR3, as DNA: TGCAGTGCTAGAGTTGGGCGGAGAACTAATGAAAAACTGTTTTTT.

This clonotype was seen a few times. The chain is built from TRBV28 and TRBJ1-2; D ambiguous. The V gene lost 3 bases and the J gene lost 0 bases, with 8 bases spanning the gap. CDR1 is MDHEN, CDR2 SYDVKM, per germline. The CDR3 has 14 residues. The CDR3 loop reads CASSFRSTNYGYTF. The CDR3 nucleotides read TGTGCCAGCAGTTTCCGCTCAACTAACTATGGCTACACCTTC.

This clonotype was seen at least ten times. V and J are TRBV20-1 and TRBJ2-3; unclear D gene. There are 13 residues in the CDR3. The V and J ends lost 5 bases and 2 bases respectively, with 11 bases between them. Germline assignment: CDR1 DFQATT and CDR2 SNEGSKA (reference sequence). The CDR3 loop reads CSALDGHTDTQYF. DNA of the CDR3: TGCAGTGCTTTAGACGGTCACACAGATACGCAGTATTTT.

This clonotype was detected a few times. Given a much more abundant clone one base away, this may be a read error. This sequence joins TRBV12-3 or TRBV12-4 and TRBJ2-1; tentatively, D is TRBD1 or TRBD2 (5 bases each). The CDR3 contains 13 residues. CDR3 in amino acids: CVSSFGDLYEQFF. The CDR3 region has the DNA TGTGTCAGCAGTTTTGGGGACCTTTATGAGCAGTTCTTC.

About this clonotype: A far larger clone is a single base away, which makes a read error likely. The J gene is TRBJ2-4, the V gene TRBV3-1, with a weak D call TRBD2 (6 bases). Germline-derived CDR1 and CDR2 are LGHDT and YNNKEL (reference sequence). The CDR3 is 12 amino acids. The CDR3 DNA follows: TGTGCCAGCAGCCAAGGTTCGGGAGTAGAGTTCTTC. This sequence encodes CASSQGSGVEFF.

This sequence joins TRBV12-3 or TRBV12-4 and TRBJ2-1; TRBD2 matches 12 bases. The CDR3 length is 16 residues. Germline trimming cut 6 bases from V and 3 bases from J; bases unmatched to any gene: 6. This chain's CDR3 is CASSRLAGGDYNEQFF. CDR3 bases: TGTGCCAGCAGCCGGCTAGCGGGGGGGGACTACAATGAGCAGTTCTTC.

This clonotype came up many times. This sequence joins TRBV6-2 or TRBV6-3 and TRBJ1-1, with D unresolved. The CDR3 spans 14 residues. Trimming shortened V by 2 bases and J by 4 bases, and 11 bases separated the two germline ends. The germline CDR1 and CDR2 sequences are MNHEY and SVGEGT. The CDR3 is CASSYTDEGTEAFF. The CDR3 bases are TGTGCCAGCAGTTACACCGATGAAGGCACTGAAGCTTTCTTT.

The rearrangement joins TRBV7-3 to TRBJ2-2, with 10 bases identical to TRBD1. The germline gives CDR1 SGHTA, CDR2 FQGTGA. The CDR3 covers 15 residues. After removal of 7 bases from V and 5 bases from J, the junction contained 7 bases not matched to a gene. Here the CDR3 reads CASTSGTGVTGELFF. Written as DNA, the CDR3 is TGTGCCAGCACGTCCGGGACAGGGGTAACCGGGGAGCTGTTTTTT.

The chain combines TRBV19 with TRBJ2-7; a possible D gene is TRBD2 (6 bases). Germline CDR1 is LNHDA and CDR2 is SQIVND (reference sequence). The CDR3 runs to 15 residues. V was cut by 5 bases and J by 3 bases, with 17 bases left in between. In DNA form, the CDR3 reads TGTGCCAGTAGTTTCCCCGGGGGACGACTCTACGAGCAGTACTTC. This gives the protein CASSFPGGRLYEQYF. Supplemented by reference TRBV19 and TRBJ2-7, the full variable domain reads DGGITQSPKYLFRKEGQNVTLSCEQNLNHDAMYWYRQDPGQGLRLIYYSQIVNDFQKGDIAEGYSVSREKKESFPLTVTSAQKNPTAFYLCASSFPGGRLYEQYFGPGTRLTVT.

This clonotype was observed many times. The rearrangement joins TRBV11-2 to TRBJ2-5; 8 bases match TRBD2. Germline trimming cut 5 bases from V and 5 bases from J; bases unmatched to any gene: 13. From germline, CDR1 is SGHAT and CDR2 FQNNGV. The CDR3 covers 16 residues. The CDR3 loop is CASSPSLGGGRETQYF. CDR3 nucleotide sequence: TGTGCCAGCAGCCCGTCTCTTGGCGGGGGGAGGGAGACCCAGTACTTC. The entire variable domain, with the rest obtained from reference TRBV11-2 and TRBJ2-5, is as follows: EAGVAQSPRYKIIEKRQSVAFWCNPISGHATLYWYQQILGQGPKLLIQFQNNGVVDDSQLPKDRFSAERLKGVDSTLKIQPAKLEDSAVYLCASSPSLGGGRETQYFGPGTRLLVL.

The table lists this clonotype with many counts. V and J are TRBV20-1 and TRBJ2-5; D perhaps matches TRBD1 (6 bases). This CDR3 spans 12 amino acids. Between the trimmed V and J ends, which lost 5 bases and 4 bases, there was a span of 11 bases. Per the germline V gene, CDR1 is DFQATT and CDR2 is SNEGSKA (reference sequence). The CDR3 sequence is CSAGGPGETQYF. The CDR3 region has the DNA TGCAGTGCTGGGGGCCCGGGAGAGACCCAGTACTTC.

Comments on this clonotype: One junction end disagrees with the germline gene, perhaps due to a read error. The chain is built from TRBV3-1 and TRBJ2-7, with 7 bases aligning to TRBD1. Germline assignment: CDR1 LGHDT and CDR2 YNNKEL (reference sequence). CDR3 size: 13 residues. Here the CDR3 reads CARSRRPGGEQYF. For the CDR3, the DNA is TGTGCCAGGAGCCGCAGACCAGGGGGCGAGCAGTACTTC.